The clone carrying this T cell receptor beta chain has only one observation. The antigen remains undetermined. There are 15 residues in the CDR3. Trimming removed 0 bases from V and 1 base from J, with 8 bases in between. The germline V gene encodes CDR1 SGHNT and CDR2 YENEEA. This entry comes from a study of cytomegalovirus exposure and HLA in healthy donors. Study-wide results and limits: Altogether, 170 or so TCR beta chains were recorded as cytomegalovirus-associated. Rare TCR sequences dominated, though some public TCRs recurred in many donors. Reports credit the classifier with highly specific, highly sensitive diagnosis of cytomegalovirus status.

Libraries were prepared by immunoSEQ multiplex PCR; TCRdb keeps only in-frame clonotypes and omits some of them. This sample has about 160,000 clones, with around 96% found just once. The TCR originated in a woman between 18 and 29 years old in good health and CMV-seronegative. This chain connects TRBV11-3 to TRBJ2-3; possible D gene TRBD2, 6 bases. The sample consisted of PBMCs. CDR3 protein: CASSLDGGGTDTQYF. Written as DNA, the CDR3 is TGTGCCAGCAGCTTAGATGGCGGGGGCACAGATACGCAGTATTTT. Using reference TRBV11-3 and TRBJ2-3 for the parts outside the CDR3, the full variable domain is EAGVVQSPRYKIIEKKQPVAFWCNPISGHNTLYWYLQNLGQGPELLIRYENEEAVDDSQLPKDRFSAERLKGVDSTLKIQPAELGDSAVYLCASSLDGGGTDTQYFGPGTRLTVL.